One and the same sample provided the 21 T cell receptor beta chains below, sequenced in a study of radiation and T cells in renal cell carcinoma. Profiled with immunoSEQ multiplex PCR; TCRdb holds only in-frame clones, not every one. The sample holds around 15,000 clones, about 56% seen once. Treatment specified: treatment-naive control, cytoreductive nephrectomy. The input for sequencing was tumor tissue, taken from a patient whose treatment was nephrectomy without radiotherapy. These receptors were taken from a man aged 50 to 60 with renal cell carcinoma.

This chain joins TRBV6-1 and TRBJ1-4; a weak D match, TRBD1 (6 bases). CDR1 is MNHNS, CDR2 SASEGT, per germline. The V end was cut by 6 bases, the J end by 1 base, with 9 bases between. The CDR3 runs 14 residues. CDR3 bases: TGTGCCAGCAGAGCAGGGGTAACTAATGAAAAACTGTTTTTT. Translation: CASRAGVTNEKLFF.

Only a few counts were recorded for this clone. The V gene is TRBV18, the J gene TRBJ1-4; D remains unclear. The CDR3 runs to 14 residues. Deletions cut 4 bases from V and 4 bases from J, with 10 bases between. Germline-derived CDR1 and CDR2 are KGHSH and LQKENI. This chain's CDR3 is CASSRDRVNEKLFF. The DNA for the CDR3 is TGTGCCAGCTCACGTGATAGAGTTAATGAAAAACTGTTTTTT.

This clone was observed a few times. The chain uses TRBV5-6 and TRBJ1-2, with 10 bases that match TRBD1. Trimming took 2 bases from V and 6 from J; bases not matched to a gene: 7. The germline CDR1 and CDR2 sequences are SGHDT and YYEEEE. This CDR3 region has 15 residues. The CDR3 sequence: CASSLATGGRHGYTF. The CDR3 DNA follows: TGTGCCAGCAGCTTAGCGACAGGGGGCAGGCATGGCTACACCTTC. Full variable domain (missing parts from reference TRBV5-6 and TRBJ1-2): DAGVTQSPTHLIKTRGQQVTLRCSPKSGHDTVSWYQQALGQGPQFIFQYYEEEERQRGNFPDRFSGHQFPNYSSELNVNALLLGDSALYLCASSLATGGRHGYTFGSGTRLTVV.

The chain employs TRBV18 and TRBJ1-3, with D perhaps matching TRBD1 (6 bases). This CDR3 has 13 residues. Germline-derived CDR1 and CDR2 are KGHSH and LQKENI. The V gene lost 6 bases and the J gene lost 2 bases, with 8 bases spanning the gap. Here the CDR3 DNA reads TGTGCCAGCTCGGACAGTACTGGAAACACCATATATTTT. This gives the protein CASSDSTGNTIYF.

This clone is categorized as medium-sized. The chain recombines TRBV29-1 with TRBJ2-2; the D is unclear. The CDR3 spans 13 residues. Germline V gene lookup returns CDR1 SQVTM and CDR2 ANQGSEA. V was clipped by 3 bases and J by 5 bases, with 10 bases between them. The CDR3 nucleotides read TGCAGCGTTGACCCCCTCGGGACCGGGGAGCTGTTTTTT. Its protein is CSVDPLGTGELFF.

This clone is large (0.1 to 1%). V gene TRBV2 combines with J gene TRBJ1-1; possibly TRBD1 for D (6 bases). The CDR3 spans 15 residues. CDR1 SNHLY and CDR2 FYNNEI come from the germline V gene. Trimming took 7 bases from V and 0 from J, leaving 15 bases between them. CDR3 in amino acids: CASTDSQGLNTEAFF. DNA for the CDR3: TGTGCCAGCACCGACTCCCAGGGGTTGAACACTGAAGCTTTCTTT.

V usage is TRBV19 and J usage is TRBJ2-2; D is perhaps TRBD1 (5 bases). The CDR3 extends over 12 amino acids. V lost 6 bases and J lost 5, with 7 bases in between. Germline assignment: CDR1 LNHDA and CDR2 SQIVND (reference sequence). The CDR3 DNA follows: TGTGCCAGTAGAGGGGCAACCGGGGAGCTGTTTTTT. It specifies CASRGATGELFF.

This chain uses TRBV10-1 with TRBJ1-1; possible D gene TRBD1, 5 bases. The V and J ends lost 0 bases and 0 bases respectively, with 11 bases between them. The germline CDR1 and CDR2 sequences are WNHNN and SYGVQD (reference sequence). The CDR3 loop spans 16 amino acids. The CDR3: CASSESRGLMNTEAFF. CDR3 nucleotides: TGCGCCAGCAGTGAGTCGAGGGGCCTCATGAACACTGAAGCTTTCTTT.

This clone appeared once. The chain links TRBV6-1 to TRBJ1-2; 7 bases fit TRBD1. The CDR3 is 14 residues long. Trimming cost V 6 bases and J 4 bases; bases outside gene matches: 8. Germline CDR1 MNHNS, CDR2 SASEGT. The DNA of the CDR3 is TGTGCCAGCAGCCCGACAGGGTCAACCTATGGCTACACCTTC. Its translation: CASSPTGSTYGYTF.

V gene TRBV7-2 combines with J gene TRBJ2-5; 7 nucleotides align to TRBD1. The CDR3 spans 18 residues. Trimming took 7 bases from V and 4 from J; bases not matched to a gene: 21. Germline CDR1 reads SGHTA; CDR2 reads FQGNSA. CDR3 amino acids: CASNRPLLMTGPGETQYF. CDR3 DNA sequence: TGTGCCAGCAACCGTCCCCTTCTAATGACAGGGCCGGGAGAGACCCAGTACTTC.

This chain uses TRBV19 with TRBJ2-1, with D possibly matching TRBD2 (6 bases). V lost 7 bases and J lost 3, with 13 bases in between. The CDR3 is 14 amino acids. Germline CDR1 reads LNHDA; CDR2 reads SQIVND (reference sequence). Here the CDR3 DNA reads TGTGCCAGTACCGGGACTCCTCACTACAATGAGCAGTTCTTC. This translates into CASTGTPHYNEQFF.

This rearrangement joins TRBV7-9 to TRBJ2-6; D uncertain. CDR1 SEHNR and CDR2 FQNEAQ come from the germline V gene (reference sequence). Trimming left V 7 bases short and J 2 bases short, with 12 bases between. The CDR3 runs to 15 residues. The CDR3 spells CASTPPNAGANVLTF. CDR3 coding DNA: TGTGCCAGCACTCCCCCGAATGCTGGGGCCAACGTCCTGACTTTC.

This clone is medium-sized in the sample. The gene calls are TRBV27 and TRBJ1-1; 7 bases match TRBD1. The V gene's germline CDR1 is MNHEY and CDR2 SMNVEV (reference sequence). The V gene end was trimmed by 0 bases and the J gene end by 3 bases; junction bases not matched to a gene: 7. The CDR3 has 16 residues. The CDR3 nucleotides read TGTGCCAGCAGTTTATCCCCCCTAGGGGGCTACACTGAAGCTTTCTTT. The encoded protein is CASSLSPLGGYTEAFF.

This chain joins TRBV19 and TRBJ2-2, with 8 bases identical to TRBD1. Trimming took 7 bases from V and 1 from J; bases not matched to a gene: 5. The CDR3 extends over 15 amino acids. Per the germline V gene, CDR1 is LNHDA and CDR2 is SQIVND (reference sequence). CDR3 DNA: TGTGCCAGTAAGGCCAGGGGGCAGAACACCGGGGAGCTGTTTTTT. This codes for CASKARGQNTGELFF.

This clone has only a few counts. The rearrangement links TRBV30 to TRBJ1-1; maybe TRBD1 (5 bases). The CDR3 is made up of 14 amino acids. Between the trimmed V and J ends, which lost 0 bases and 7 bases, there was a span of 15 bases. Germline V gives CDR1 GTSNPN, CDR2 SVGIG (reference sequence). CDR3 in amino acids: CAWSVRGGTFEAFF. CDR3 sequence (DNA): TGTGCCTGGAGTGTACGGGGCGGTACCTTTGAAGCTTTCTTT.

This clone has a handful of counts. The chain employs TRBV6-5 and TRBJ1-1; D call uncertain. V was cut by 7 bases and J by 2 bases, with 5 bases left in between. This CDR3 spans 11 amino acids. Germline CDR1 MNHEY, CDR2 SVGAGI. CDR3: CASTYNTEAFF. In nucleotides, the CDR3 is TGTGCCAGCACCTATAACACTGAAGCTTTCTTT.

In this sample, this clone turned up once. V usage is TRBV6-1 and J usage is TRBJ1-1, with TRBD1 identical over 8 bases. The J segment lost 6 bases and the V segment lost 6 bases, leaving 6 bases of the junction unmatched. CDR1 is MNHNS and CDR2 is SASEGT in the germline V gene. CDR3 length: 13 amino acids. This chain's CDR3 is CASSRGLFSEAFF. The CDR3 region has the DNA TGTGCCAGCAGCAGGGGGCTTTTTTCTGAAGCTTTCTTT.

The gene calls are TRBV4-2 and TRBJ2-7; 10 bases fit TRBD1. CDR1 LGHNA and CDR2 YNFKEQ come from the germline V gene. The junction had 13 bases not matched to a gene; V was cut back by 5 bases and J by 3 bases. The CDR3 length is 17 residues. CDR3 residues: CASSLATPDRGHYEQYF. The CDR3 DNA reads TGTGCCAGCAGCTTGGCGACGCCAGACAGGGGGCACTACGAGCAGTACTTC.

The chain links TRBV2 to TRBJ1-4; D is unclear. Germline CDR1 reads SNHLY; CDR2 reads FYNNEI. This CDR3 is built from 15 residues. V lost 5 bases and J lost 8, with 18 bases in between. The DNA of the CDR3 is TGTGCCAGCAGTCTTCTACGTATAGGTTGGGAAAAACTGTTTTTT. Amino acids: CASSLLRIGWEKLFF.

The chain employs TRBV5-5 and TRBJ1-5; D uncertain. This CDR3 is built from 13 residues. Germline V CDR1 and CDR2: SGHKS, YYEKEE (reference sequence). V was cut by 4 bases and J by 4 bases, with 9 bases left in between. The CDR3 DNA reads as TGTGCCAGCAGCCCAGACCCTAATCAGCCCCAGCATTTT. It translates to CASSPDPNQPQHF.

The chain uses TRBV19 and TRBJ2-1; D may be TRBD1 (6 bases). Trimming stripped 7 bases from V and 7 bases from J, with 17 bases between. Looked up from germline, CDR1 is LNHDA and CDR2 is SQIVND (reference sequence). The CDR3 is 14 residues long. This chain's CDR3 is CASTLSDRWNEQFF. The DNA for the CDR3 is TGTGCCAGTACCCTCAGCGACAGGTGGAATGAGCAGTTCTTC.